The TCR beta chain described here comes from a study of cytomegalovirus exposure and HLA in healthy donors. Broader study findings: It was reported that the classifier diagnosed cytomegalovirus status with high specificity and sensitivity in both the original and validation cohorts. There were about 160 TCR beta chains listed as cytomegalovirus-associated. A previous analysis found most TCR beta V segments productive roughly 87% or roughly 30% of the time. Among the most significant clusters, several appeared linked to common viral pathogens in a later analysis.

This clone occurred a few times. Its antigen is undetermined. Germline-derived CDR1 and CDR2 are SNHLY and FYNNEI. Trimming removed 11 bases from V and 0 bases from J, with 13 bases in between. This CDR3 has 13 amino acids. Primers included in the PCR were 60 Vbeta and 13 Jbeta primers. Clones were sequenced by immunoSEQ multiplex PCR, and TCRdb holds only the in-frame ones, with some missing. The data hold some 44,000 clones, with around 90% observed a single time. The chain employs TRBV2 and TRBJ1-1, with D possibly matching TRBD1 (5 bases). The clonotype originates from a woman in her thirties or forties in good health and CMV-seropositive. Source material: PBMCs. The CDR3 DNA reads TGTGCCTCAAGAACAGGAGTGAACACTGAAGCTTTCTTT. It encodes CASRTGVNTEAFF.